The following is a T cell receptor beta chain sequence with its context. The CDR3 ends on some other residue instead of the conserved phenylalanine or tryptophan, so this is likely a read error. The CDR3 consists of 15 residues. V was pared by 3 bases and J by 3 bases, with 17 bases between. Germline V lookup: CDR1 DFQATT, CDR2 SNEGSKA (reference sequence). This record belongs to a study of T cells in Graves' hyperthyroidism and ophthalmopathy. Study-wide context: Upon initial diagnosis and before any treatment, peripheral blood was collected.

RNA transcripts provided the source from which TCR beta CDR3 regions were amplified. Using the HTBI primer set, a first-round RT-PCR was run on the TCR CDR3. TCRdb redid the calling of the multiplex PCR reads with MiXCR, one entry per CDR3 protein. The sample shows roughly 420,000 distinct CDR3 sequences, approximately 15% of them seen only once. Sequenced material: blood. The receptor was isolated from a woman younger than 35 with Graves' hyperthyroidism. This chain joins TRBV20-1 and TRBJ1-1; D perhaps matches TRBD1 (6 bases). CDR3 nucleotide sequence: TGCAGTGCTAGGCCGTCGGGGGGGCGGCACACTGAAGCTTTCCTT. Translating gives CSARPSGGRHTEAFL.